These 13 T cell receptor beta chains share one sample of origin, sequenced in a study of T cell responses to AZD1222 COVID-19 vaccine. Profiled with immunoSEQ multiplex PCR; TCRdb holds only in-frame clones, not every one. The sample carries 100,000 or so clones, 85% to 90% recorded once. This specimen was peripheral blood, taken on day 0 of AZD1222 vaccination. Receptor source: an adult in good health.

V gene TRBV24-1 combines with J gene TRBJ1-2; unclear D gene. The CDR3 sequence is 11 residues long. Per the germline V gene, CDR1 is KGHDR and CDR2 is SFDVKD. The V end was cut by 5 bases, the J end by 4 bases, with 4 bases between. For the CDR3, the DNA is TGTGCCACCAGTGTCGGCTATGGCTACACCTTC. Its translation: CATSVGYGYTF.

The gene calls are TRBV27 and TRBJ1-5; D perhaps matches TRBD1 (6 bases). The germline V gene has CDR1 MNHEY and CDR2 SMNVEV (reference sequence). CDR3 size: 14 residues. Trimming shortened V by 2 bases and J by 3 bases, and 8 bases separated the two germline ends. CDR3 region: CASSLPGVNQPQHF. Here the CDR3 DNA reads TGTGCCAGCAGTTTACCAGGGGTCAATCAGCCCCAGCATTTT.

This clone showed up just once. The chain combines TRBV4-2 with TRBJ2-5, with TRBD2 matching over 7 bases. The length of the CDR3 is 14 residues. V dropped 4 bases and J dropped 5; count of bases not matched to a gene: 7. CDR1 is LGHNA, CDR2 YNFKEQ, per germline. The CDR3 spells CASSPSTSHETQYF. The CDR3 DNA sequence: TGTGCCAGCAGCCCATCGACTAGCCACGAGACCCAGTACTTC.

This clone was seen a handful of times. The rearrangement links TRBV30 to TRBJ2-1; 14 positions match TRBD2. Germline CDR1 and CDR2: GTSNPN and SVGIG (reference sequence). The CDR3 spans 16 residues. The trim removed 2 bases at V and 3 bases at J, leaving 3 bases unmatched. The CDR3 loop reads CAWSKTSGRVYNEQFF. The CDR3 DNA sequence: TGTGCCTGGAGTAAGACTAGCGGGAGGGTCTACAATGAGCAGTTCTTC.

This chain joins TRBV28 and TRBJ2-7; 11 bases line up with TRBD1. Germline lookup yields CDR1 MDHEN and CDR2 SYDVKM. Germline trimming cut 5 bases from V and 5 bases from J; bases unmatched to any gene: 8. The CDR3 is 15 residues long. For the CDR3, the DNA is TGTGCCAGCAGTGGTCGGACAGGGGGCCGGAACGAGCAGTACTTC. This encodes CASSGRTGGRNEQYF.

The chain couples TRBV28 to TRBJ1-1; D gene uncertain. The CDR3 has 15 residues. Germline V gene sequence: CDR1 MDHEN, CDR2 SYDVKM. Trimming left V 3 bases short and J 1 base short, with 12 bases between. The CDR3 coding sequence is TGTGCCAGCAGTTTCTGGGTATCTCAGAACACTGAAGCTTTCTTT. This gives the protein CASSFWVSQNTEAFF.

The rearrangement joins TRBV6-4 to TRBJ2-1; 9 nucleotides match TRBD2. The length of the CDR3 is 15 residues. V shed 3 bases, J shed 4 bases, and the junction held 4 bases outside the gene matches. CDR1 and CDR2 (germline): MRHNA, SNTAGT. CDR3 protein: CASSELAGGYNEQFF. In DNA, the CDR3 is TGTGCCAGCAGTGAGTTGGCGGGAGGGTACAATGAGCAGTTCTTC.

The rearrangement joins TRBV5-1 to TRBJ1-2; D is ambiguous. From germline, CDR1 is SGHRS and CDR2 YFSETQ. The CDR3 sequence is 15 residues long. Trimming left V 3 bases short and J 3 bases short, with 15 bases between. As DNA, the CDR3 is TGCGCCAGCAGCTATCTGGAGGCAGGCGACTATGGCTACACCTTC. Its translation: CASSYLEAGDYGYTF.

The chain joins TRBV15 to TRBJ2-2; D not certain. V lost 3 bases, J lost 6 bases, and 14 bases lay in between. There are 15 residues in the CDR3. The germline CDR1 and CDR2 sequences are LNHNV and YYDKDF (reference sequence). CDR3 coding DNA: TGTGCCACCAGCAGTCATGGGAACTTACCCGGGGAGCTGTTTTTT. This encodes CATSSHGNLPGELFF.

The V call is TRBV11-3, the J call TRBJ2-5; tentatively, D is TRBD1 (5 bases). V lost 3 bases to trimming and J lost 7 bases, with 9 bases between them. Germline CDR1 and CDR2: SGHNT and YENEEA. The CDR3 spans 12 residues. The CDR3 DNA follows: TGTGCCAGCAGCTTCGATACAGGGACCCAGTACTTC. Translated: CASSFDTGTQYF.

The chain uses TRBV7-8 and TRBJ1-1; a weak D match, TRBD1 (6 bases). Germline V lookup: CDR1 SGHVS, CDR2 FQNEAQ. The V and J ends lost 6 bases and 4 bases respectively, with 21 bases between them. The CDR3 contains 16 residues. The DNA of the CDR3 is TGTGCCAGCAGGGCACAGGGTCGGATTGGGTCCACTGAAGCTTTCTTT. It yields the protein CASRAQGRIGSTEAFF.

The chain has TRBV3-1 (or the pseudogene TRBV3-2) and TRBJ1-2, with 9 nucleotides matching TRBD1. After removal of 2 bases from V and 5 bases from J, the junction contained 9 bases not matched to a gene. The CDR3 extends over 16 amino acids. Germline assignment: CDR1 LGHDT and CDR2 YNNKEL (reference sequence). The CDR3 protein is CASSQSSQGAPYGYTF. Here the CDR3 DNA reads TGTGCCAGCAGCCAATCCTCACAGGGGGCGCCTTATGGCTACACCTTC.

This clone was seen just once. The gene calls are TRBV19 and TRBJ1-1; 10 nucleotides line up with TRBD1. From germline, CDR1 is LNHDA and CDR2 SQIVND (reference sequence). This CDR3 is built from 13 residues. J was trimmed by 5 bases and V by 9 bases; bases with no gene match: 6. DNA for the CDR3: TGTGCCAGCCTTAGACAGGGGGCAACTGAAGCTTTCTTT. Amino acids: CASLRQGATEAFF.